This T cell receptor (beta chain) was sequenced in a study of post-analysis software for immune sequencing data. Unique molecular identifiers had been added to the TCR beta cDNA libraries. TCRdb analysed the PCR reads with MiXCR anew, one entry per CDR3 protein. The table lists 550,000 to 700,000 distinct CDR3 sequences, about 40% of them singletons, with about 1.8% in the top ten. The sequenced sample was blood. The clonotype was recovered from a girl between 5 and 17 years old with multiple sclerosis.

The CDR3 coding sequence is TGCGCCAGCAGCTTGTTGGGGGGCTCCCAAGAGACCCAGTACTTC. This translates into CASSLLGGSQETQYF. J is TRBJ2-5 and V is TRBV5-1, with D possibly called TRBD1 or TRBD2 (6 bases each). Germline-derived CDR1 and CDR2 are SGHRS and YFSETQ. This CDR3 comprises 15 residues. Between the trimmed V and J ends, which lost 1 base and 1 base, there was a span of 11 bases.